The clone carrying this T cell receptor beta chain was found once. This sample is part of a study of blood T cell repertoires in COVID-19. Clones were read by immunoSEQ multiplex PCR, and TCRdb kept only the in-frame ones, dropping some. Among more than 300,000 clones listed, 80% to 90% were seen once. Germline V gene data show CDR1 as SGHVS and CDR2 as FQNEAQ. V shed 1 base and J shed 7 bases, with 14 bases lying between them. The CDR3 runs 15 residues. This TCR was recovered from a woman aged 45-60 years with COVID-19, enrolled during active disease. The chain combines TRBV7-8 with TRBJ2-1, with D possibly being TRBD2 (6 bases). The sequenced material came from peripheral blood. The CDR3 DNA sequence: TGTGCCAGCAGCTTAGTGGCTAGCGAGACGAATGAGCAGTTCTTC. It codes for CASSLVASETNEQFF. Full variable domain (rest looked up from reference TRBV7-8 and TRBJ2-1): GAGVSQSPRYKVAKRGQDVALRCDPISGHVSLFWYQQALGQGPEFLTYFQNEAQLDKSGLPSDRFFAERPEGSVSTLKIQRTQQEDSAVYLCASSLVASETNEQFFGPGTRLTVL.